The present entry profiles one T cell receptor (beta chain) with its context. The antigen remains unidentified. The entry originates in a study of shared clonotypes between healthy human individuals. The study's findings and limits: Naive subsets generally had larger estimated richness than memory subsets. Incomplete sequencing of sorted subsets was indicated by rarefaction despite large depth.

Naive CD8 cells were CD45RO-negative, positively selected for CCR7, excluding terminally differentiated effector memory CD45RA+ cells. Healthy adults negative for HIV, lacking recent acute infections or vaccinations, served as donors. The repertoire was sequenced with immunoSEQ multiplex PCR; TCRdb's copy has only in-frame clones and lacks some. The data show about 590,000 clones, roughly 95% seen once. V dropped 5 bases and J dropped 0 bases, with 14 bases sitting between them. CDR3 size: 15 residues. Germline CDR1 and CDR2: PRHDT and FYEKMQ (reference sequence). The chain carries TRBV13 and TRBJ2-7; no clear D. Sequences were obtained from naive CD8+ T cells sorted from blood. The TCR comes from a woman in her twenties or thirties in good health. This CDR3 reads CASSPGDLSSYEQYF. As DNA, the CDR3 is TGTGCCAGCAGCCCCGGTGACCTTAGCTCCTACGAGCAGTACTTC.